This is a list of T cell receptor beta chains from one sample in a study of T cell repertoires in cytomegalovirus infection. Which antigens these TCRs recognize remains unknown. One entry per CDR3 protein, called by TCRdb with MiXCR from the reads. In the table there are around 710,000 distinct CDR3 sequences, 25% to 30% of which are singletons. Source: cultured CD8+ T cells from PBMCs, taken from culture after CMV antigen stimulation. Receptors were obtained from a human donor in good health (CMV status not recorded). Some clones in this sample may be carry-over from other donors' samples. Both conserved end residues are part of each CDR3. D genes are given only for firm matches. Some rows have no size entry. The others give once, few or many, or a class for an expanded clone.

V: TRBV6-5
size: -
J: TRBJ1-1
D: -
DNA: TGTGCCAGCAGTTACTCGCCCCTCCAAATGAACACTGAAGCTTTCTTT
CDR3: CASSYSPLQMNTEAFF

V: TRBV27
size: -
J: TRBJ1-5
D: -
DNA: TGTGCCAGCCCCAGGGATGCGGAGAATCAGCCCCAGCATTTT
CDR3: CASPRDAENQPQHF

V: TRBV4-1
size: few
J: TRBJ2-1
D: -
DNA: TGCGCCAGCAGCCAAGGGGGGCCGGGGAGTTACTACAATGAGCAGTTCTTC
CDR3: CASSQGGPGSYYNEQFF

V: TRBV7-9
size: -
J: TRBJ1-2
D: -
DNA: TGTGCCAGCAGCTTCCTCGGGCCCTGGGCAGACGGCTACACCTTC
CDR3: CASSFLGPWADGYTF

V: TRBV5-6
size: -
J: TRBJ2-2
D: -
DNA: TGTGCCAGCAGCCCGACAGTGATGGGCACCGGGGAGCTGTTTTTT
CDR3: CASSPTVMGTGELFF

V: TRBV5-1
size: -
J: TRBJ2-6
D: TRBD1
DNA: TGCGCCAGCAGCCTCGCCCAGCAGGGGGTTATATCTGGGGCCAACGTCCTGACTTTC
CDR3: CASSLAQQGVISGANVLTF

V: TRBV24-1
size: few
J: TRBJ1-1
D: -
DNA: TGTGCCACCAGTGATTTCGGGGGAAACACTGAAGCTTTCTTT
CDR3: CATSDFGGNTEAFF

V: TRBV28
size: few
J: TRBJ1-2
D: TRBD1
DNA: TGTGCCAGCAGTTTATACCCCACCCGGACAGGCTTGAGCAACTATGGCTACACCTTC
CDR3: CASSLYPTRTGLSNYGYTF

V: TRBV27
size: many
J: TRBJ1-1
D: -
DNA: TGTGCCAGCAGTTACAGGCCGAACACTGAAGCTTTCTTT
CDR3: CASSYRPNTEAFF

V: TRBV2
size: -
J: TRBJ2-1
D: -
DNA: TGTGCCAGCAGTACCCCAGCTTACTACAATGAGCAGTTCTTC
CDR3: CASSTPAYYNEQFF

V: TRBV6-5
size: -
J: TRBJ1-2
D: -
DNA: TGTGCCAGCAGTACACAGGGCGTTCATGGCTACACCTTC
CDR3: CASSTQGVHGYTF

V: TRBV20-1
size: -
J: TRBJ2-7
D: -
DNA: TGCAGTGCTAGAGATAAGTCCCAGGGCGGTGGTACGCAGTACTTC
CDR3: CSARDKSQGGGTQYF

V: TRBV9
size: -
J: TRBJ1-1
D: -
DNA: TGTGCCAGCAGCACGAACAGGGAGAACACTGAAGCTTTCTTT
CDR3: CASSTNRENTEAFF

V: TRBV4-2
size: few
J: TRBJ1-6
D: -
DNA: TGTGCCAGCAGCCAAGATAAGTCGGGGGACCGGAGCTCCTATAATTCACCCCTCCACTTT
CDR3: CASSQDKSGDRSSYNSPLHF

V: TRBV7-8
size: few
J: TRBJ1-5
D: TRBD1
DNA: TGTGCCAGCAGCTCCAGGGGGCTTGGCAATCAGCCCCAGCATTTT
CDR3: CASSSRGLGNQPQHF

V: TRBV12-3/TRBV12-4
size: few
J: TRBJ2-3
D: TRBD1
DNA: TGTGCCAGCAGTTTGACAGGGTCTAGTGCAGATACGCAGTATTTT
CDR3: CASSLTGSSADTQYF

V: TRBV20-1
size: few
J: TRBJ1-4
D: -
DNA: TGCAGTGCTAGATCCCGGGAGGAGGAAAAACTGTTTTTT
CDR3: CSARSREEEKLFF

V: TRBV2
size: -
J: TRBJ1-2
D: TRBD1
DNA: TGTGCCAGCAGAGGGACAGGCGAATACTATGGCTACACCTTC
CDR3: CASRGTGEYYGYTF

V: TRBV6-2/TRBV6-3
size: -
J: TRBJ1-5
D: -
DNA: TGTGCCAGCAGGGAGGGGAGTCGCAATCAGCCCCAGCATTTT
CDR3: CASREGSRNQPQHF

V: TRBV5-5
size: many
J: TRBJ1-2
D: -
DNA: TGTGCCAGCAGCTTAGGAGCCCAGGGGCCAGCGGACTATGGCTACACCTTC
CDR3: CASSLGAQGPADYGYTF

V: TRBV4-1
size: -
J: TRBJ2-3
D: -
DNA: TGCGCCAGCAGCCAAGAGGTGGGACACACGCAGTATTTT
CDR3: CASSQEVGHTQYF

V: TRBV7-2
size: -
J: TRBJ2-1
D: TRBD2
DNA: TGTGCCAGCAGCCTCAACCGGGCGGGGGGAAACAATGAGCAGTTCTTC
CDR3: CASSLNRAGGNNEQFF

V: TRBV4-1
size: few
J: TRBJ2-5
D: -
DNA: TGCGCCAGCAGCCAAGATAACAGAAGAGAGACCCAGTACTTC
CDR3: CASSQDNRRETQYF

V: TRBV6-5
size: many
J: TRBJ1-5
D: -
DNA: TGTGCCAGCAGTCAGGACAACAATCAGCCCCAGCATTTT
CDR3: CASSQDNNQPQHF

V: TRBV6-1
size: few
J: TRBJ1-5
D: TRBD1
DNA: TGTGCCAGCAGTGAAGCGTGGGACAGGAATCAGCCCCAGCATTTT
CDR3: CASSEAWDRNQPQHF

V: TRBV7-9
size: -
J: TRBJ2-1
D: -
DNA: TGTGCCAGCAGTCCGGGTTCCAACCCAATCTTC
CDR3: CASSPGSNPIF

V: TRBV10-3
size: few
J: TRBJ2-5
D: -
DNA: TGTGCCATCAGGGGTGGAGGGCAAGAGACCCAGTACTTC
CDR3: CAIRGGGQETQYF

V: TRBV2
size: few
J: TRBJ2-1
D: -
DNA: TGTGCCAGCAGTGTCTCGGCGGGGAGCTCCTACAATGAGCAGTTCTTC
CDR3: CASSVSAGSSYNEQFF

V: TRBV9
size: few
J: TRBJ2-5
D: -
DNA: TGTGCCAGCAGCGTAGCTGGCGCGTCAGAGACCCAGTACTTC
CDR3: CASSVAGASETQYF

V: TRBV7-6
size: -
J: TRBJ2-1
D: -
DNA: TGTGCCAGCAGCTTAGACGATGGGGTTCTCAATGAGCAGTTCTTC
CDR3: CASSLDDGVLNEQFF

V: TRBV7-8
size: many
J: TRBJ2-1
D: -
DNA: TGTGCCAGCAGCTCGGGCAATGAGCAGTTCTTC
CDR3: CASSSGNEQFF

V: TRBV7-9
size: few
J: TRBJ2-1
D: TRBD1
DNA: TGTGCCAGCAGCTTAGGAGACAGGGAAGGATTCTTC
CDR3: CASSLGDREGFF

V: TRBV7-9
size: -
J: TRBJ1-6
D: TRBD1
DNA: TGTGCCAGCAGTAAAAGGGCAGGGGGCGATTCACCCCTCCACTTT
CDR3: CASSKRAGGDSPLHF

V: TRBV20-1
size: -
J: TRBJ2-1
D: TRBD2
DNA: TGCAGTGCTACCCACGTGGTAGCGGGGGGCCAATTTTACAATGAGCAGTTCTTC
CDR3: CSATHVVAGGQFYNEQFF

V: TRBV5-4
size: -
J: TRBJ2-7
D: TRBD1
DNA: TGTGCCAGCAGCCAACAGGGGGCGAGTTACGAGCAGTACTTC
CDR3: CASSQQGASYEQYF

V: TRBV9
size: -
J: TRBJ1-4
D: -
DNA: TGTGCCAGCAGCTCAGGGCCAGACGAAAAACTGTTTTTT
CDR3: CASSSGPDEKLFF

V: TRBV12-3/TRBV12-4
size: many
J: TRBJ1-1
D: -
DNA: TGTGCCAGCAGTTCGAACACTGAAGCTTTCTTT
CDR3: CASSSNTEAFF

V: TRBV4-2
size: -
J: TRBJ1-6
D: TRBD1
DNA: TGTGCCAGCAAGACAGGGTTAAATTTACCCCTCCACTTT
CDR3: CASKTGLNLPLHF

V: TRBV6-2/TRBV6-3
size: few
J: TRBJ2-1
D: TRBD2
DNA: TGTGCCAGCAGTTACGAAATAGGCTCCGGCGGGGGGGATGAGCAGTTCTTC
CDR3: CASSYEIGSGGGDEQFF

V: TRBV4-1
size: -
J: TRBJ1-4
D: -
DNA: TGCGCCAGCAGCCAAGAGGGAACAGGAATGTGGGAAAAACTGTTTTTT
CDR3: CASSQEGTGMWEKLFF

V: TRBV10-3
size: -
J: TRBJ2-5
D: TRBD1
DNA: TGTGCCATCAGTGAGTCGGGGGCAGGGGGCAGCGAGACCCAGTACTTC
CDR3: CAISESGAGGSETQYF

V: TRBV6-5
size: -
J: TRBJ1-4
D: -
DNA: TGTGCCAGCAGTTATACCGTAGGAGCTAATGAAAAACTGTTTTTT
CDR3: CASSYTVGANEKLFF

V: TRBV6-2/TRBV6-3
size: -
J: TRBJ1-1
D: -
DNA: TGTGCCAGCAGTTACGCCCCTGCGGGGACCACTGAAGCTTTCTTT
CDR3: CASSYAPAGTTEAFF

V: TRBV15
size: few
J: TRBJ2-7
D: -
DNA: TGTGCCACCAGCAGAGATGGTACGGGTTCCTACGAGCAGTACTTC
CDR3: CATSRDGTGSYEQYF